This is a list of T cell receptor beta chains from one sample in a study of blood T cell repertoires in COVID-19. The repertoire was sequenced with immunoSEQ multiplex PCR; TCRdb's copy has only in-frame clones and lacks some. The sample consists of approximately 250,000 clones, 80% to 90% of them appearing once. The sequenced sample consisted of peripheral blood. The source is a woman aged 70-85 years with COVID-19, enrolled during active disease. Each CDR3 is given with its conserved first and last residue.

>TRBV4-1
CASSQTPDSHSYEQYF
>TRBV10-3
CAISPQREVTEAFF
>TRBV27
CASSLDRAHYGYTF
>TRBV6-5
CASSSGQQGDIQYF
>TRBV5-1
CASSGGGPNEQFF
>TRBV30
CAWSERSTGELFF
>TRBV5-1
CASSAQAETQYF
>TRBV11-2
CASSPMGRAEDTQYF
>TRBV6-5
CASRLGQGPYEQYF
>TRBV20-1
CSASREGGTESEQYF
>TRBV19
CASSASGTSGPHTQYF
>TRBV7-2
CASSLAQQFFRAFF
>TRBV11-3
CASSLTTGGGTEAFF
>TRBV28
CASSSPASAWGGEQYF
>TRBV11-3
CASSPRVSGANVLTF
>TRBV28
CASSLEGDKAEKLFF
>TRBV5-1
CASSSRQTGELFF
>TRBV5-1
CASSPTPGAVYEQYF
>TRBV2
CASNVRSTDTQYF
>TRBV6-1
CASSEHRSRNALIASYGYTF
>TRBV7-3
CASSLILAGANEQFF
>TRBV13
CASKGGGSREQYF
>TRBV24-1
CATSSGQVTYEQFF
>TRBV30
CAWGQSEKLFF
>TRBV7-9
CASSLVLGQINSPLHF